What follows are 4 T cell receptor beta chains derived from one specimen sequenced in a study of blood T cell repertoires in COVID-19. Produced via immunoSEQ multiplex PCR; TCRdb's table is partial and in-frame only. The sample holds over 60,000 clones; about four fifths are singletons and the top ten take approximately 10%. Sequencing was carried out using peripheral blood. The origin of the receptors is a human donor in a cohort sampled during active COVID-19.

The CDR3 coding sequence is TGTGCCAGTAGTATAGACGGAGTCTACGAGCAGTACTTC. Protein: CASSIDGVYEQYF. The chain uses TRBV19 and TRBJ2-7; D not resolved. Per the germline V gene, CDR1 is LNHDA and CDR2 is SQIVND (reference sequence). This CDR3 is 13 amino acids long. Trimming left V 0 bases short and J 3 bases short, with 6 bases between.

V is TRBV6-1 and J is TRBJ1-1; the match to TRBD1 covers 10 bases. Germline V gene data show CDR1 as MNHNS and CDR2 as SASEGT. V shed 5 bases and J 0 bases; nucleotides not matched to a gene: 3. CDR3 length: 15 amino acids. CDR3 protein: CASSRGQGMNTEAFF. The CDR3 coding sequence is TGTGCCAGCAGTAGGGGACAGGGGATGAACACTGAAGCTTTCTTT.

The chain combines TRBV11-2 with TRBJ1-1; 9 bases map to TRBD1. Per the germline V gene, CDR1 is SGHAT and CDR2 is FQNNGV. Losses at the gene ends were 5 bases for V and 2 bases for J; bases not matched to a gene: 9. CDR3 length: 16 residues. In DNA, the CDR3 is TGTGCCAGCAGCCCGGGACAGGGAGAGGCAAACACTGAAGCTTTCTTT. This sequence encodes CASSPGQGEANTEAFF.

This CDR3 is CASSLVGGVGYGYTF. CDR3 bases: TGTGCCAGCAGCTTGGTTGGAGGGGTGGGCTATGGCTACACCTTC. This chain joins TRBV5-5 and TRBJ1-2; TRBD1 is a possible D gene (5 bases). The CDR3 extends over 15 amino acids. The V gene lost 0 bases and the J gene lost 4 bases, with 13 bases spanning the gap. Germline V gives CDR1 SGHKS, CDR2 YYEKEE (reference sequence). Together with reference TRBV5-5 and TRBJ1-2, the CDR3 gives the full variable domain: DAGVTQSPTHLIKTRGQQVTLRCSPISGHKSVSWYQQVLGQGPQFIFQYYEKEERGRGNFPDRFSARQFPNYSSELNVNALLLGDSALYLCASSLVGGVGYGYTFGSGTRLTVV.